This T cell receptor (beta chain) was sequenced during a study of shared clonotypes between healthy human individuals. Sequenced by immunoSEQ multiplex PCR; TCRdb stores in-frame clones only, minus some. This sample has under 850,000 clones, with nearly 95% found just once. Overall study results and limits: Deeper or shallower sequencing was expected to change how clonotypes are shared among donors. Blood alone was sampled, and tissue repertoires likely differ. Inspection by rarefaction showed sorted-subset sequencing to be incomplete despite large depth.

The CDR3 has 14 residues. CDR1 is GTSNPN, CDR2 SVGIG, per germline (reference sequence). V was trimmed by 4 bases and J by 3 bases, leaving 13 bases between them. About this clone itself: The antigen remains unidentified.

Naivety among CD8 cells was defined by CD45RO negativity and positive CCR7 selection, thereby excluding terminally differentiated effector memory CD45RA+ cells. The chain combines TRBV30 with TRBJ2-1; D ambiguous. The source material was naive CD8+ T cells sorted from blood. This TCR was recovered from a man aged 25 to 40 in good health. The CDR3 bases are TGTGCCTGGACATCCGGGCCCCGCTACAATGAGCAGTTCTTC. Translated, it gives CAWTSGPRYNEQFF.